Listed below are T cell receptor beta chains from one sample, sequenced in a study of blood T cell repertoires in COVID-19. Assay used: immunoSEQ multiplex PCR; TCRdb lists only in-frame clones, some missing. The table lists 120,000 to 150,000 clones, 75% to 90% of them singletons. What was sequenced was peripheral blood. The receptors here all came from a man aged 18 to 30 with COVID-19, enrolled during active disease. Both conserved end residues are trimmed from each CDR3. Each record gives: J gene, clone size, V gene, CDR3 protein. Rows give clone size only sometimes, using once, few, many, or a class for an expanded clone.

TRBJ2-5 - TRBV6-6 ASSQRTNKETQY
TRBJ2-2 once TRBV13 ASSHRTGTGELF
TRBJ2-3 - TRBV27 ASSTPLAGARTDTQY
TRBJ2-1 - TRBV11-3 ASSPRVSSYNEQF
TRBJ2-5 - TRBV7-2 ASSLAGTGLMGAFRETQY
TRBJ2-3 once TRBV6-5 ASRDRDLTDTQY
TRBJ1-5 - TRBV6-5 ASRGQNSNQPQH
TRBJ1-1 once TRBV4-2 ASSPLTGTVMNTEAF
TRBJ1-1 - TRBV7-6 ASSIRDGGNTEAF
TRBJ2-5 - TRBV7-9 ASSVAEGRETQY
TRBJ1-3 - TRBV19 ASTPRVDRSSGNTIY
TRBJ2-1 - TRBV9 ASSVRLAGYNEQF
TRBJ2-1 - TRBV7-2 ASSLTGGAGDEQF
TRBJ2-5 - TRBV14 ASSQVWGERETQY
TRBJ2-5 - TRBV11-2 ASSLVSLLETQY
TRBJ2-7 - TRBV29-1 SVDSTAPPYEQY
TRBJ2-7 - TRBV5-4 ASSQEGQVSYEQY
TRBJ2-3 - TRBV12-3/TRBV12-4 AAGLGTPDTQY
TRBJ1-1 - TRBV18 ASSLDLNTEAF
TRBJ2-5 once TRBV19 ASSARTSGNRQETQY
TRBJ1-6 few TRBV30 AWSVRPGSLH
TRBJ2-5 - TRBV5-6 ASSYPGLARETQY